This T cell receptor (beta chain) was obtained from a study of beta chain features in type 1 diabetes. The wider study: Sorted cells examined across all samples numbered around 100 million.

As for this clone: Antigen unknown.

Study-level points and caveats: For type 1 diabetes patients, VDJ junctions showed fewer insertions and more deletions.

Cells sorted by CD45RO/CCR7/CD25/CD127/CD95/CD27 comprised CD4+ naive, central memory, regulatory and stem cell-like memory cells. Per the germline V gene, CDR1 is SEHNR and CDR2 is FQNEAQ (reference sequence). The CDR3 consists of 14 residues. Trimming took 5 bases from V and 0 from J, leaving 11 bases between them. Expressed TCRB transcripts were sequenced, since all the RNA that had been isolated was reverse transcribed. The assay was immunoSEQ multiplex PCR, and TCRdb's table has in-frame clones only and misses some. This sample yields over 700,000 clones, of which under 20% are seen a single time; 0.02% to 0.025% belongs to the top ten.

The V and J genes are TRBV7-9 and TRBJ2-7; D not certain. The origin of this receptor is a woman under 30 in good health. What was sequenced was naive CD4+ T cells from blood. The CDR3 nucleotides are TGTGCCAGCAGCCACCAACAGATCTCCTACGAGCAGTACTTC. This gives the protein CASSHQQISYEQYF.